This passage covers 5 T cell receptor beta chains from one sample sequenced in a study of blood T cell repertoires in COVID-19 (dated by TCRdb to the early 2020s). The library was obtained by the immunoSEQ multiplex PCR assay. This immuneACCESS table, as held by TCRdb, lists in-frame sequences with V and J called but not all clones. Of the missing ones, under half trace to an unresolved V gene in checked studies; the others have no known cause. The sample contains some 210,000 clones, approximately 80% of them found a single time. The top ten clones comprise under 4.5% of the sample. Sample: PBMCs or T cells enriched from blood (not recorded which). These receptors were taken from a man younger than 45 with acute COVID-19.

V is TRBV9 and J is TRBJ2-7; D unclear. Germline CDR1 is SGDLS and CDR2 is YYNGEE. The V and J ends lost 3 bases and 0 bases respectively, with 7 bases between them. This CDR3 spans 13 amino acids. As DNA, the CDR3 is TGTGCCAGCAGCGGGCCCCACTCCTACGAGCAGTACTTC. This gives the protein CASSGPHSYEQYF.

CDR3 sequence: CASSSIVNTEAFF. The CDR3 DNA is TGCGCCAGCAGCTCGATAGTAAACACTGAAGCTTTCTTT. This chain connects TRBV5-1 to TRBJ1-1, with D hard to call. The V end lost 3 bases, the J end lost 2 bases, and 8 bases lay between the germline ends. The CDR3 is made up of 13 amino acids. Looked up from germline, CDR1 is SGHRS and CDR2 is YFSETQ. The complete variable domain, with remaining parts taken from reference TRBV5-1 and TRBJ1-1, reads KAGVTQTPRYLIKTRGQQVTLSCSPISGHRSVSWYQQTPGQGLQFLFEYFSETQRNKGNFPGRFSGRQFSNSRSEMNVSTLELGDSALYLCASSSIVNTEAFFGQGTRLTVV.

V and J are TRBV27 and TRBJ1-5; no clear D gene. The V gene lost 0 bases and the J gene lost 1 base, with 13 bases spanning the gap. Germline values: CDR1 MNHEY, CDR2 SMNVEV (reference sequence). The CDR3 is 17 amino acids. The CDR3 nucleotides read TGTGCCAGCAGTTTATCGCCAGAGGGAGGGAGCAATCAGCCCCAGCATTTT. This translates into CASSLSPEGGSNQPQHF.

The chain has TRBV5-4 and TRBJ1-2; 7 bases are a match to TRBD1. CDR1 and CDR2 (germline): SGHNT, YYREEE (reference sequence). The CDR3 totals 14 residues. V was pared by 2 bases and J by 4 bases, with 5 bases of the junction left unmatched. CDR3 sequence (DNA): TGTGCCAGCAGCTTAATGGGACAGCCCTATGGCTACACCTTC. This translates into CASSLMGQPYGYTF.

The chain combines TRBV7-3 with TRBJ2-1; TRBD1 aligns across 9 bases. This CDR3 has 15 residues. V gave up 4 bases and J gave up 1 base; unmatched junction bases: 2. CDR1 SGHTA and CDR2 FQGTGA come from the germline V gene. The CDR3 region is CASSSGTGSYNEQFF. The CDR3 DNA reads TGTGCCAGCAGCTCCGGGACAGGGTCCTACAATGAGCAGTTCTTC. Using reference TRBV7-3 and TRBJ2-1 for the parts outside the CDR3, the full variable domain is GAGVSQTPSNKVTEKGKYVELRCDPISGHTALYWYRQSLGQGPEFLIYFQGTGAADDSGLPNDRFFAVRPEGSVSTLKIQRTERGDSAVYLCASSSGTGSYNEQFFGPGTRLTVL.